This T cell receptor beta chain derives from a study of blood T cell repertoires in COVID-19. The wider study: COVID-19 samples from acute and convalescent phases originated in the United States, Italy and Spain.

Germline loops: CDR1 MNHEY, CDR2 SMNVEV (reference sequence). The ends lost 7 bases at V and 6 bases at J; junction bases unmatched: 10. This CDR3 has 14 residues. How the authors handled the data: Estimates of nucleated cell counts were drawn from the amplification of reference gene primers. The assay was immunoSEQ multiplex PCR, and TCRdb's table has in-frame clones only and misses some. V, J and clone size reflect that table, while D and trimming were determined from the DNA. Among nearly 250,000 clones listed, roughly 85% were seen once. Participant ages covered roughly 18 to 89 years across some 25 US areas. Membership in each cohort depended on participant-reported clinical history. The count of this clone is one.

Sample: PBMCs or T cells enriched from blood (not recorded which). The sequence came from a woman between 45 and 65 years old with acute COVID-19. The chain joins TRBV27 to TRBJ2-7; 9 bases line up with TRBD2. CDR3 nucleotide sequence: TGTGCCAGCACCCCGGGCGGGGGGGCGGGCGAGCAGTACTTC. Its protein product is CASTPGGGAGEQYF.